These T cell receptor beta chains were read from a single sample in a study of prognosis after radiotherapy for stage I lung cancer. TCRdb independently ran MiXCR on the multiplex PCR reads; one entry per CDR3 protein. The sample holds some 38,000 distinct CDR3 sequences, approximately 24% seen once. The specimen comprised PBMCs, sampled before or after stereotactic body radiation therapy (not recorded which). These receptors originate from a donor of 50 years or more with non-small cell lung cancer. Both conserved end residues are trimmed from each CDR3. Fields, in order: clone size, J gene, V gene, CDR3 protein. Clone size is shown for a subset of rows, as once, few, many or a class of expanded clone.

many,TRBJ2-4,TRBV30,AWSTERGGRLEY
many,TRBJ2-1,TRBV18,ASSPRRGGGNEQF
many,TRBJ2-1,TRBV5-1,ASSLGLAGYNEQF
many,TRBJ1-2,TRBV9,ASSGGVKNYGYT
-,TRBJ2-1,TRBV9,ASSQMAYAREQF
-,TRBJ1-1,TRBV5-4,ASSLGRNTEAF
many,TRBJ1-3,TRBV7-9,ASSPRGLQGNTIY
-,TRBJ2-7,TRBV27,ASRGLRRGSSYEQY
many,TRBJ1-1,TRBV19,ASSIVGLNTEAF
many,TRBJ2-1,TRBV7-8,ASSKPGQGAVAYNEQF
medium-sized,TRBJ2-7,TRBV2,ASRLGQGSDEQY
many,TRBJ1-2,TRBV6-1,ASSVRQGGYT
many,TRBJ2-4,TRBV28,ASSPRGEGSAKNIQY
many,TRBJ2-7,TRBV12-5,ASGPDGSEQY
many,TRBJ1-2,TRBV11-2,ASSLDYGRTGPR
-,TRBJ1-1,TRBV9,ASSLHGGAVGNTEAF
many,TRBJ1-1,TRBV6-1,ASSRRGTGEAF
many,TRBJ2-5,TRBV3-1,ASSQEGGEETQY
many,TRBJ1-2,TRBV19,ASSKQTGSQRGYT
many,TRBJ2-1,TRBV20-1,SASPEGRADEQF
many,TRBJ2-7,TRBV6-1,ASRTQGAVNEQY
many,TRBJ1-5,TRBV20-1,SAGSLRQINNQPQH
many,TRBJ1-1,TRBV14,ASSQGGVATEAF
few,TRBJ1-4,TRBV20-1,SAEPTNNEKLF
many,TRBJ2-1,TRBV19,ASSIIDEQF
many,TRBJ2-7,TRBV7-2,ASSQQQGSEQY
many,TRBJ1-1,TRBV9,ASSVPWGAF
-,TRBJ2-1,TRBV20-1,SSPIGSSVTYNEQF
-,TRBJ2-7,TRBV28,ASPGSGSLSYEQY
many,TRBJ2-3,TRBV6-1,ASTGFTDTQY
many,TRBJ2-7,TRBV6-1,ASSASGGYPRGYEQY
many,TRBJ1-4,TRBV5-5,ASSLGTVNNEKLF
many,TRBJ1-2,TRBV12-3/TRBV12-4,ASKDRGSYGYT
many,TRBJ2-1,TRBV7-3,ASRPDSSSYNEQF
many,TRBJ2-5,TRBV14,ASRIETQY
many,TRBJ1-2,TRBV12-3/TRBV12-4,ASSLRTGRS
-,TRBJ2-7,TRBV11-2,ASSSIKRTNLRHYEQY
many,TRBJ2-5,TRBV19,ASSRRDGLQETQY
-,TRBJ2-7,TRBV9,ASSFQPSWAPVEQY
many,TRBJ2-2,TRBV6-4,ASRPQGAGGELF
-,TRBJ2-1,TRBV6-9,ASSCQQGYNEQF
many,TRBJ2-5,TRBV13,ASSEQSPKLDWAETQY
many,TRBJ2-7,TRBV11-2,ASSLEQGYEQY
many,TRBJ2-4,TRBV20-1,SARPAWDRGAKNIQY
many,TRBJ2-1,TRBV20-1,SARAPWLAGGWNEQF
many,TRBJ1-5,TRBV19,ATAIRGGNQPQH
many,TRBJ2-7,TRBV5-1,ASSLTGGAYEQY
few,TRBJ2-4,TRBV5-5,ASSQGTGIQY
many,TRBJ2-1,TRBV14,ASSQRGSSYNEQF
many,TRBJ2-1,TRBV20-1,SVPGVPNEQF
many,TRBJ2-5,TRBV12-3/TRBV12-4,ASSFLKETQY
few,TRBJ1-5,TRBV5-5,ASILGRESFQPQH
many,TRBJ2-3,TRBV3-1,ASSQGADTQY
many,TRBJ1-3,TRBV27,ASSGMDSGNTIY
once,TRBJ2-7,TRBV20-1,SARGGNTRLLSHYEQY